The T cell receptor (beta chain) under discussion was sequenced for a study of shared clonotypes between healthy human individuals. There are 11 residues in the CDR3. In germline, CDR1 is MNHNS, CDR2 SASEGT. V lost 4 bases and J lost 4, with 4 bases in between. Assay used: immunoSEQ multiplex PCR; TCRdb lists only in-frame clones, some missing. The sample shows approximately 1.5 million clones, approximately 98.5% of them seen only once. Naive CD4+ cells were CD45RA-selected; the remaining cells were memory. This sequence was found in a young man in good health. V gene TRBV6-1 combines with J gene TRBJ1-2; D ambiguous. The sequencing input was naive CD4+ T cells sorted from blood. Subset of the sample: CD45RA+ positively selected. The CDR3 region is CASSAVYGYTF. The DNA of the CDR3 is TGTGCCAGCAGTGCCGTCTATGGCTACACCTTC.